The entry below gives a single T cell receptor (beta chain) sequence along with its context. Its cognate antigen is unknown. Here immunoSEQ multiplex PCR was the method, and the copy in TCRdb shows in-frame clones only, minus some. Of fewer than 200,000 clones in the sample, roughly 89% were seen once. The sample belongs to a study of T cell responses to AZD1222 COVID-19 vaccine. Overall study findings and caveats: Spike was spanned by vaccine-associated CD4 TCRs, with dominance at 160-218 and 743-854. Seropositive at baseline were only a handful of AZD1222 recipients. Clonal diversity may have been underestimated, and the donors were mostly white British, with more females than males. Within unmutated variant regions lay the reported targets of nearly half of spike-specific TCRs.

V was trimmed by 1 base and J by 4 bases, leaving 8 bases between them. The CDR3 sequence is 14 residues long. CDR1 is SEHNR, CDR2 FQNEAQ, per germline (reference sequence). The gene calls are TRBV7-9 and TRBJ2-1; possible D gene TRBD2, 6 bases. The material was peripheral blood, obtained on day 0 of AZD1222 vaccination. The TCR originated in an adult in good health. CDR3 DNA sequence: TGTGCCAGCAGCTTAGTGGGGGGTTACAATGAGCAGTTCTTC. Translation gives CASSLVGGYNEQFF.